What follows are 8 T cell receptor beta chains derived from one specimen sequenced in a study of blood T cell repertoires in COVID-19. The repertoire was sequenced with immunoSEQ multiplex PCR; TCRdb's copy has only in-frame clones and lacks some. This table has roughly 160,000 clones, around 72% appearing once. The sample taken for sequencing was peripheral blood. These receptor sequences come from a woman over 75 with acute or convalescent COVID-19.

The chain couples TRBV6-5 to TRBJ1-2; maybe TRBD1 (5 bases). Germline CDR1 reads MNHEY; CDR2 reads SVGAGI. V lost 5 bases, J lost 2 bases, and 15 bases lay in between. This CDR3 is 15 amino acids long. CDR3: CASSPSPTVNYGYTF. The CDR3 region has the DNA TGTGCCAGCAGTCCATCACCGACAGTGAACTATGGCTACACCTTC.

This clone was counted a single time. The chain is built from TRBV19 and TRBJ2-7; 7 nucleotides match TRBD1. This CDR3 is 14 amino acids long. Germline V lookup: CDR1 LNHDA, CDR2 SQIVND (reference sequence). V was clipped by 4 bases and J by 4 bases; unmatched bases: 7. The CDR3 DNA sequence: TGTGCCAGTAGTAGAACCGGGACAGCTTACGAGCAGTACTTC. As protein: CASSRTGTAYEQYF.

As regards this clone: Other DNA sequences from this sample encode an identical CDR3 as well. The rearrangement joins TRBV9 to TRBJ2-1, with TRBD2 matching over 8 bases. Germline V gene sequence: CDR1 SGDLS, CDR2 YYNGEE. The CDR3 is 15 amino acids. J lost 4 bases, V lost 2 bases, and 5 bases had no gene match. The CDR3 spells CASSVGSGSYNEQFF. CDR3 bases: TGTGCCAGCAGCGTCGGGAGCGGGAGTTACAATGAGCAGTTCTTC.

This clone was observed once. V usage is TRBV11-2 and J usage is TRBJ2-3; D is perhaps TRBD1 (6 bases). The ends were cut back, 1 base at V and 4 bases at J, with 15 bases in the middle. Looked up from germline, CDR1 is SGHAT and CDR2 is FQNNGV. The CDR3 extends over 16 amino acids. This chain's CDR3 is CASSLGNTGSSDTQYF. The DNA for the CDR3 is TGTGCCAGCAGCTTAGGAAATACAGGGAGTTCAGATACGCAGTATTTT.

The chain joins TRBV7-9 to TRBJ2-3, with 10 positions matching TRBD2. After removal of 7 bases from V and 7 bases from J, the junction contained 14 bases not matched to a gene. The CDR3 has 16 residues. CDR1 and CDR2 from the germline V gene are SEHNR and FQNEAQ (reference sequence). CDR3 DNA: TGTGCCAGCACCACGTCACTAGCGGGGTTTGTGTATACGCAGTATTTT. This gives the protein CASTTSLAGFVYTQYF.

The J gene is TRBJ1-5, the V gene TRBV20-1, with a weak D call TRBD1 (5 bases). V lost 3 bases, J lost 3 bases, and 15 bases lay in between. Germline V gene data show CDR1 as DFQATT and CDR2 as SNEGSKA (reference sequence). This CDR3 contains 15 residues. The CDR3 loop reads CSASLGPPPNQPQHF. In DNA, the CDR3 is TGCAGTGCTAGTTTGGGGCCCCCTCCCAATCAGCCCCAGCATTTT.

The chain carries TRBV10-3 and TRBJ1-4; a possible D gene is TRBD1 (5 bases). The germline V gene has CDR1 ENHRY and CDR2 SYGVKD. This CDR3 is built from 14 residues. The V end was cut by 3 bases, the J end by 10 bases, with 15 bases between. CDR3 sequence reads: CAISDEKGPTKLFF. The CDR3 DNA is TGTGCCATCAGTGATGAAAAGGGGCCGACAAAACTGTTTTTT.

This chain uses TRBV4-2 with TRBJ2-4, with 13 nucleotides matching TRBD2. The CDR3 is 20 amino acids. Trimming removed 1 base from V and 0 bases from J; junction bases left unmatched: 9. The germline gives CDR1 LGHNA, CDR2 YNFKEQ. CDR3 sequence: CASSQGSFGTSGAAKNIQYF. The CDR3 bases are TGTGCCAGCAGCCAAGGGTCGTTTGGGACTAGCGGGGCAGCCAAAAACATTCAGTACTTC.